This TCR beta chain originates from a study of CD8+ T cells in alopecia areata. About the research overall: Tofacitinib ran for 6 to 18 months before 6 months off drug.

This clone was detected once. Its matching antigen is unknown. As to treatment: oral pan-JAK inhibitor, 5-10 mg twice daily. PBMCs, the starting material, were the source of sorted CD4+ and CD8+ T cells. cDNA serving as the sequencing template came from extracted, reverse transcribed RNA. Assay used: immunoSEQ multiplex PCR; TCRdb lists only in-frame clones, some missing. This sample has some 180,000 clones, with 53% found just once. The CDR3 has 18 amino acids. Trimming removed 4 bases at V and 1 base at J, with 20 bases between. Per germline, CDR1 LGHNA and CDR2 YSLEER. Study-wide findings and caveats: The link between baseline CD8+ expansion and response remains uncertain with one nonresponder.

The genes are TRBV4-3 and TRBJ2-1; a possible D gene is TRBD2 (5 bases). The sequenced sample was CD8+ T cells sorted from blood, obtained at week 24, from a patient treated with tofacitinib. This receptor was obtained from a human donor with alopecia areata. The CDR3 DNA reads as TGCGCCAGCAGCCTCAACCAAGGGCTAGCCCGATCCTACAATGAGCAGTTCTTC. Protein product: CASSLNQGLARSYNEQFF.